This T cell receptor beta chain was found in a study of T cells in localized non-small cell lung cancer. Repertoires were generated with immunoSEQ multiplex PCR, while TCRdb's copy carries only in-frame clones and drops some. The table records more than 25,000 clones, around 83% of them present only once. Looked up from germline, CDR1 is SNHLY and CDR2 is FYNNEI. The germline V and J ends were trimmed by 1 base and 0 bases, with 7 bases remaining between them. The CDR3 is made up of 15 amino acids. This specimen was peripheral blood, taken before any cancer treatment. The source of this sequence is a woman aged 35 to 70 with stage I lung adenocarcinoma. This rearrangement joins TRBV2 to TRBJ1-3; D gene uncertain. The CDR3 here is CASSEDFYSGNTIYF. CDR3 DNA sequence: TGTGCCAGCAGTGAAGACTTCTACTCTGGAAACACCATATATTTT.